The 19 T cell receptor beta chains presented below share a single source sample, sequenced in a study of human T cells and chemical hapten exposure. Time point reported: pre-sensitization, week 0. Treatment meaning: therapeutic diphenylcyclopropenone sensitization with weekly scalp DPC. MiXCR was run by TCRdb on the RACE reads, yielding one entry per CDR3 protein. The data contain some 300,000 distinct CDR3 sequences, around 5.5% of them seen just once; the ten biggest clones take up over 6.5%. The specimen comprised whole blood, sampled in connection with sensitization to the hapten diphenylcyclopropenone (DPC). These receptors were taken from a young woman with alopecia areata. Some clones in this sample may be carry-over from other donors' samples.

In its sample, this clonotype was seen many times. The chain is built from TRBV3-1 and TRBJ2-5; 7 nucleotides align to TRBD2. This CDR3 has 16 amino acids. Trimming took 3 bases from V and 5 from J; bases not matched to a gene: 12. The germline V gene encodes CDR1 LGHDT and CDR2 YNNKEL (reference sequence). The CDR3 protein is CASSHAGRGVVETQYF. The CDR3 DNA sequence: TGTGCCAGCAGCCACGCCGGCCGGGGGGTCGTGGAGACCCAGTACTTC.

The chain is built from TRBV7-9 and TRBJ1-1, with TRBD1 as a possible D gene (5 bases). The V and J ends lost 1 base and 4 bases respectively, with 10 bases between them. The CDR3 is made up of 14 amino acids. CDR1 SEHNR and CDR2 FQNEAQ come from the germline V gene (reference sequence). The CDR3 DNA reads TGTGCCAGCAGCTTAGAGGGGCCCTCCACTGAAGCTTTCTTT. This encodes CASSLEGPSTEAFF.

This clonotype was observed at least ten times. This rearrangement joins TRBV11-1 to TRBJ2-3; possible D gene TRBD2, 5 bases. The CDR3 length is 15 residues. The germline CDR1 and CDR2 sequences are SGHAT and FQDESV (reference sequence). Trimming took 0 bases from V and 0 from J, leaving 7 bases between them. DNA for the CDR3: TGTGCCAGCAGCTTAGCGGAGGATAGCACAGATACGCAGTATTTT. It specifies CASSLAEDSTDTQYF.

This clonotype turned up a few times. The gene calls are TRBV25-1 and TRBJ2-5; TRBD2 matches at 10 bases. V shed 4 bases, J shed 3 bases, and the junction held 5 bases outside the gene matches. Germline CDR1 and CDR2: MGHDK and SYGVNS. CDR3 length: 15 amino acids. The CDR3 loop reads CASSVTSGEEETQYF. Here the CDR3 DNA reads TGTGCCAGCAGTGTAACTAGCGGGGAGGAAGAGACCCAGTACTTC.

The gene calls are TRBV24-1 and TRBJ1-6; D is unclear. The germline V gene has CDR1 KGHDR and CDR2 SFDVKD. This CDR3 is built from 11 residues. Between the trimmed V and J ends, which lost 7 bases and 8 bases, there was a span of 5 bases. In nucleotides, the CDR3 is TGTGCCACCAGCGGGGATTCACCCCTCCACTTT. It is translated as CATSGDSPLHF.

A note on this clonotype: Being one base from a much bigger clone, this may be a read error. The chain uses TRBV10-3 and TRBJ2-2; TRBD2 aligns across 13 bases. The germline V gene encodes CDR1 ENHRY and CDR2 SYGVKD. This CDR3 contains 18 residues. CDR3 sequence reads: CAVSLLTSGGPNTGELFF. The CDR3, as DNA: TGTGCCGTCAGTTTACTGACTAGCGGGGGGCCGAACACCGGGGAGCTGTTTTTT.

The chain employs TRBV5-1 and TRBJ1-2; D is unclear. The germline V gene has CDR1 SGHRS and CDR2 YFSETQ. V dropped 0 bases and J dropped 6 bases, with 6 bases sitting between them. This CDR3 contains 12 residues. This CDR3 is CASSLEANGYTF. The CDR3 nucleotides read TGCGCCAGCAGCTTGGAGGCCAATGGCTACACCTTC.

This clonotype came up many times. The chain recombines TRBV20-1 with TRBJ1-4, with 7 bases aligning to TRBD1. The CDR3 extends over 13 amino acids. With V trimmed by 4 bases and J by 5 bases, 4 bases remained unmatched. CDR1 is DFQATT, CDR2 SNEGSKA, per germline (reference sequence). The CDR3 sequence is CSANRGRNEKLFF. The CDR3 DNA follows: TGCAGTGCTAACAGGGGTAGGAATGAAAAACTGTTTTTT.

This clonotype was seen at least ten times. The V gene is TRBV5-5, the J gene TRBJ1-4; 7 bases are a match to TRBD1. The CDR3 consists of 13 residues. Germline V CDR1 and CDR2: SGHKS, YYEKEE (reference sequence). V lost 3 bases, J lost 12 bases, and 8 bases stayed unmatched. The CDR3 reads CASSSLQGVELFF. DNA for the CDR3: TGTGCCAGCAGCTCCCTTCAGGGGGTCGAACTGTTTTTT.

In its sample, this clonotype was seen many times. The gene calls are TRBV6-2 or TRBV6-3 and TRBJ1-5, with D possibly matching TRBD1 (5 bases). V was pared by 2 bases and J by 4 bases, with 15 bases between. The CDR3 sequence is 16 residues long. Germline-derived CDR1 and CDR2 are MNHEY and SVGEGT. CDR3 sequence: CASSYVRDRPNQPQHF. The CDR3 bases are TGTGCCAGCAGTTACGTCCGGGACCGACCAAATCAGCCCCAGCATTTT.

V gene TRBV10-3 combines with J gene TRBJ2-3; the D gene is possibly TRBD2 (6 bases). Trimming removed 6 bases at V and 7 bases at J, with 20 bases between. Germline CDR1 is ENHRY and CDR2 is SYGVKD. The CDR3 extends over 15 amino acids. This CDR3 is CAISQIGEAGYTQYF. The CDR3 DNA sequence: TGTGCCATCAGCCAGATAGGGGAGGCGGGATATACGCAGTATTTT.

The V gene is TRBV5-4, the J gene TRBJ1-2; no clear D. This CDR3 contains 13 residues. The germline V and J ends were trimmed by 0 bases and 3 bases, with 6 bases remaining between them. The V gene's germline CDR1 is SGHNT and CDR2 YYREEE (reference sequence). CDR3 coding DNA: TGTGCCAGCAGCTTGGTCCGAGACTATGGCTACACCTTC. This codes for CASSLVRDYGYTF. Full variable domain (missing parts from reference TRBV5-4 and TRBJ1-2): ETGVTQSPTHLIKTRGQQVTLRCSSQSGHNTVSWYQQALGQGPQFIFQYYREEENGRGNFPPRFSGLQFPNYSSELNVNALELDDSALYLCASSLVRDYGYTFGSGTRLTVV.

CDR3 coding DNA: TGTGCCAGCAGTTTTCAAAGGAGCTCCTACGAGCAGTACTTC. This gives the protein CASSFQRSSYEQYF. The V gene is TRBV28, the J gene TRBJ2-7; D remains unclear. V was cut by 3 bases and J by 0 bases, with 9 bases left in between. The V gene's germline CDR1 is MDHEN and CDR2 SYDVKM. The CDR3 extends over 14 amino acids.

This rearrangement joins TRBV5-6 to TRBJ2-7; 7 nucleotides align to TRBD1. This CDR3 has 16 amino acids. V shed 0 bases and J 0 bases; nucleotides not matched to a gene: 6. The V gene's germline CDR1 is SGHDT and CDR2 YYEEEE. The CDR3 loop reads CASSLGTGLYSYEQYF. The CDR3 bases are TGTGCCAGCAGCTTGGGGACAGGTCTTTACTCCTACGAGCAGTACTTC.

This clonotype was seen at least ten times. CDR3 loop: CASSPLADSYNEQFF. The CDR3 coding sequence is TGTGCCAGCAGCCCTCTAGCGGATTCCTACAATGAGCAGTTCTTC. The J gene is TRBJ2-1, the V gene TRBV12-3 or TRBV12-4, with 7 bases that match TRBD2. CDR3 size: 15 residues. The V segment lost 6 bases and the J segment 1 base; nucleotides outside the gene matches: 6.

This chain uses TRBV5-6 with TRBJ2-3, with D hard to call. The germline CDR1 and CDR2 sequences are SGHDT and YYEEEE. The ends were cut back, 4 bases at V and 9 bases at J, with 15 bases in the middle. CDR3 size: 13 residues. For the CDR3, the DNA is TGTGCCAGCAGCAATAAAGGCCAGCCAACGCAGTATTTT. This codes for CASSNKGQPTQYF.

This clonotype was observed a few times. CDR3: CASRDGGGGTEAFF. The CDR3 coding sequence is TGTGCCAGCAGGGACGGTGGAGGCGGCACTGAAGCTTTCTTT. The chain recombines TRBV27 with TRBJ1-1; D gene ambiguous. Trimming shortened V by 6 bases and J by 4 bases, and 15 bases separated the two germline ends. CDR3 length equals 14 residues. The V gene's germline CDR1 is MNHEY and CDR2 SMNVEV (reference sequence).

In this sample, this clonotype turned up a few times. The rearrangement joins TRBV6-2 or TRBV6-3 to TRBJ1-1, with 9 bases lining up with TRBD1. This CDR3 spans 15 amino acids. Germline lookup yields CDR1 MNHEY and CDR2 SVGEGT. The junction had 10 bases not matched to a gene; V was cut back by 4 bases and J by 7 bases. The CDR3 sequence: CASSSPGQGANEAFF. Written as DNA, the CDR3 is TGTGCCAGCAGTTCCCCGGGACAGGGCGCGAATGAAGCTTTCTTT.

This clonotype has at least ten counts. The chain joins TRBV6-2 or TRBV6-3 to TRBJ1-5; no clear D. Trimming cost V 1 base and J 6 bases, with 19 bases left between them. Germline assignment: CDR1 MNHEY and CDR2 SVGEGT. The CDR3 has 17 residues. CDR3 DNA sequence: TGTGCCAGCAGTTACTTTGCCCCGGACGTGGCGGGTCAGCCCCAGCATTTT. Translated: CASSYFAPDVAGQPQHF.